These 22 T cell receptor beta chains share one sample of origin, sequenced in a study of cytomegalovirus exposure and HLA in healthy donors. Both 60 Vbeta primers and 13 Jbeta primers went into the PCR. Measured with immunoSEQ multiplex PCR; TCRdb has only the in-frame clones, and not every one. Among about 140,000 clones listed, roughly 75% were seen once. Sequencing was carried out using PBMCs. The receptors here all came from a man aged 25 to 40 in good health and CMV-seronegative.

The V call is TRBV27, the J call TRBJ1-2, with TRBD1 matching 10 bases. The V segment lost 5 bases and the J segment 8 bases; nucleotides outside the gene matches: 5. The CDR3 has 13 amino acids. From germline, CDR1 is MNHEY and CDR2 SMNVEV (reference sequence). DNA for the CDR3: TGTGCCAGCAGTCCCTGGACAGGGGGGGGCTACACCTTC. Translating gives CASSPWTGGGYTF.

The chain uses TRBV6-5 and TRBJ1-2, with D possibly being TRBD1 (5 bases). There are 12 residues in the CDR3. Trimming left V 7 bases short and J 8 bases short, with 14 bases between. Germline V gives CDR1 MNHEY, CDR2 SVGAGI. CDR3 residues: CASTTRGTGYTF. In DNA form, the CDR3 reads TGTGCCAGCACTACACGGGGGACCGGCTACACCTTC.

Regarding this clone: The sample carries other DNA sequences with the same CDR3. The chain employs TRBV7-9 and TRBJ1-2; TRBD1 might be the D (5 bases). Deletions cut 3 bases from V and 7 bases from J, with 9 bases between. CDR3 length equals 12 residues. Germline assignment: CDR1 SEHNR and CDR2 FQNEAQ (reference sequence). CDR3 in DNA: TGTGCCAGCAGCTTCGGGGGAGGTGGCTACACCTTC. Translation: CASSFGGGGYTF.

Of note for this clone: The same CDR3 can be traced to other DNA sequences in this sample. The V and J genes are TRBV28 and TRBJ1-1; TRBD1 aligns across 9 bases. The CDR3 runs 14 residues. V lost 4 bases to trimming and J lost 5 bases; unmatched junction nucleotides: 5. Germline V gene lookup returns CDR1 MDHEN and CDR2 SYDVKM. In nucleotides, the CDR3 is TGTGCCAGCAGTTCATACAGGGGGCGGACTGAAGCTTTCTTT. Residues: CASSSYRGRTEAFF.

The chain uses TRBV5-6 and TRBJ1-2; TRBD1 matches 10 bases. V shed 4 bases, J shed 4 bases, and the junction held 7 bases outside the gene matches. The CDR3 runs 15 residues. From germline, CDR1 is SGHDT and CDR2 YYEEEE. The CDR3 region is CASSDVGQGSYGYTF. CDR3 DNA: TGTGCCAGCAGCGATGTGGGACAGGGGAGCTATGGCTACACCTTC.

The chain couples TRBV28 to TRBJ2-4; maybe TRBD1 (6 bases). This CDR3 contains 17 residues. Looked up from germline, CDR1 is MDHEN and CDR2 is SYDVKM. Trimming stripped 5 bases from V and 3 bases from J, with 20 bases between. The CDR3 bases are TGTGCCAGCAGTCCACCGACCTGGGGGCAAGGCAAAAACATTCAGTACTTC. Its translation is CASSPPTWGQGKNIQYF.

The rearrangement uses TRBV23-1 and TRBJ1-5, with 7 nucleotides matching TRBD1. TRBV23-1 is assigned to the ORF class and has an uncertain function. There are 15 residues in the CDR3. V was pared by 0 bases and J by 6 bases, with 5 bases of the junction left unmatched. CDR3 coding DNA: TGCGCCAGCAGTCAATCTCGACAGGGATCTCAGCCCCAGCATTTT. It translates to CASSQSRQGSQPQHF.

DNA for the CDR3: TGTGCCAGCAGCCAAGAATCACGAGTAGATACGCAGTATTTT. Its translation is CASSQESRVDTQYF. V and J are TRBV14 and TRBJ2-3; no reliable D call. This CDR3 region has 14 residues. V was shortened by 0 bases and J by 5 bases, with 9 bases between the two germline ends. CDR1 and CDR2 (germline): SGHDN, FVKESK.

V and J are TRBV5-6 and TRBJ1-2, with 7 bases fitting TRBD1. Germline V gene sequence: CDR1 SGHDT, CDR2 YYEEEE. With 3 bases clipped from V and 7 bases from J, the junction kept 3 bases outside the gene matches. This CDR3 contains 12 residues. The CDR3 sequence is CASSSGTAGYTF. CDR3 nucleotides: TGTGCCAGCAGCTCCGGGACAGCTGGCTACACCTTC.

The J gene is TRBJ2-4, the V gene TRBV2; 7 nucleotides line up with TRBD1. This CDR3 contains 16 residues. V lost 6 bases to trimming and J lost 0 bases; unmatched junction nucleotides: 8. The germline CDR1 and CDR2 sequences are SNHLY and FYNNEI. DNA of the CDR3: TGTGCCAGCAGAAGACAGGGATTAATAGCCAAAAACATTCAGTACTTC. Its translation is CASRRQGLIAKNIQYF. Based on the CDR3 plus reference TRBV2 and TRBJ2-4, the full variable domain is EPEVTQTPSHQVTQMGQEVILRCVPISNHLYFYWYRQILGQKVEFLVSFYNNEISEKSEIFDDQFSVERPDGSNFTLKIRSTKLEDSAMYFCASRRQGLIAKNIQYFGAGTRLSVL.

This sequence joins TRBV5-1 and TRBJ1-1; 9 bases map to TRBD1. Germline V gene data show CDR1 as SGHRS and CDR2 as YFSETQ. The CDR3 has 15 amino acids. The V segment lost 0 bases and the J segment 2 bases; nucleotides outside the gene matches: 2. The CDR3 DNA is TGCGCCAGCAGCTTGGTGGACAGGGGAAACACTGAAGCTTTCTTT. Translation: CASSLVDRGNTEAFF.

The V gene is TRBV5-4, the J gene TRBJ1-5; D unclear. Trimming took off 1 base at V and 0 bases at J, with 14 bases between the two ends. CDR1 is SGHNT, CDR2 YYREEE, per germline (reference sequence). The CDR3 length is 17 residues. The CDR3 sequence: CASSLLCYRHSNQPQHF. The CDR3 DNA is TGTGCCAGCAGCTTGCTATGTTACAGACATAGCAATCAGCCCCAGCATTTT.

This chain uses TRBV19 with TRBJ1-3, with D possibly being TRBD1 (5 bases). The V end lost 7 bases, the J end lost 0 bases, and 10 bases lay between the germline ends. The CDR3 has 14 residues. Germline V gives CDR1 LNHDA, CDR2 SQIVND (reference sequence). CDR3 region: CASTPGRSGNTIYF. The DNA of the CDR3 is TGTGCCAGTACCCCAGGGCGCTCTGGAAACACCATATATTTT.

This clone was seen a handful of times. V usage is TRBV14 and J usage is TRBJ2-1; 11 nucleotides align to TRBD2. The CDR3 spans 15 residues. The trim removed 4 bases at V and 4 bases at J, leaving 3 bases unmatched. The germline V gene encodes CDR1 SGHDN and CDR2 FVKESK. In nucleotides, the CDR3 is TGTGCCAGCAGCCCCCGACTAGCGGGGTACAATGAGCAGTTCTTC. This encodes CASSPRLAGYNEQFF.

The count of this clone is one. This chain connects TRBV6-6 to TRBJ1-2, with 7 bases that match TRBD1. Unmatched junction bases numbered 5, after V lost 5 bases and J lost 2 bases. The CDR3 extends over 14 amino acids. Germline V CDR1 and CDR2: MNHNY, SVGAGI (reference sequence). The DNA of the CDR3 is TGTGCCAGCAGTAACACGGACAGGAACTATGGCTACACCTTC. Its protein is CASSNTDRNYGYTF.

The rearrangement uses TRBV18 and TRBJ2-1; 7 nucleotides align to TRBD1. Looked up from germline, CDR1 is KGHSH and CDR2 is LQKENI. CDR3 size: 18 residues. Trimming removed 2 bases from V and 7 bases from J; junction bases left unmatched: 17. The CDR3 reads CASSPTLPRTGPFNEQFF. The CDR3 DNA reads as TGTGCCAGCTCACCAACATTACCCCGGACAGGCCCGTTTAATGAGCAGTTCTTC.

This chain joins TRBV2 and TRBJ1-5; TRBD1 matches at 9 bases. V lost 6 bases and J lost 6; bases outside the gene matches: 12. The CDR3 runs to 16 residues. Germline-derived CDR1 and CDR2 are SNHLY and FYNNEI. The chain's CDR3 is CASRRGPGQGSQPQHF. The CDR3 DNA is TGTGCCAGCAGGAGGGGGCCGGGACAGGGTAGTCAGCCCCAGCATTTT.

For this clone: Other DNA sequences in this sample translate to the same CDR3. CDR3 residues: CASSSLYEQYF. The DNA for the CDR3 is TGTGCCAGCAGCTCACTCTACGAGCAGTACTTC. The genes are TRBV7-8 and TRBJ2-7; no definite D call. CDR3 size: 11 residues. The germline V and J ends were trimmed by 4 bases and 3 bases, with 4 bases remaining between them. CDR1 is SGHVS and CDR2 is FQNEAQ in the germline V gene.

The rearrangement links TRBV30 to TRBJ1-5; TRBD1 agrees at 9 bases. The CDR3 contains 16 residues. J was trimmed by 4 bases and V by 0 bases; bases with no gene match: 7. In germline, CDR1 is GTSNPN, CDR2 SVGIG (reference sequence). The CDR3 is CAWSVGTGSGNQPQHF. The CDR3 region has the DNA TGTGCCTGGAGTGTAGGGACAGGGAGTGGGAATCAGCCCCAGCATTTT.

The J gene is TRBJ1-1, the V gene TRBV4-1, with a possible D match to TRBD1 (5 bases). CDR3 length equals 15 residues. Germline V gene data show CDR1 as MGHRA and CDR2 as YSYEKL. The V gene lost 1 base and the J gene lost 11 bases, with 20 bases spanning the gap. Written as DNA, the CDR3 is TGCGCCAGCAGCCAAGCGCTGGGGCGCGACGGGAGGGCTTTCTTT. This gives the protein CASSQALGRDGRAFF.

The chain uses TRBV29-1 and TRBJ2-7; D perhaps matches TRBD2 (6 bases). Trimming took off 4 bases at V and 5 bases at J, with 18 bases between the two ends. The CDR3 consists of 14 residues. Germline V gives CDR1 SQVTM, CDR2 ANQGSEA. Here the CDR3 reads CSVGSGEGLNEQYF. The CDR3 bases are TGCAGCGTTGGATCGGGGGAAGGCTTGAACGAGCAGTACTTC.

This clone showed up just once. The chain employs TRBV5-6 and TRBJ2-1, with 11 bases that match TRBD1. V shed 2 bases and J 8 bases; nucleotides not matched to a gene: 6. CDR1 is SGHDT and CDR2 is YYEEEE in the germline V gene. This CDR3 region has 15 residues. DNA for the CDR3: TGTGCCAGCAGCTTAACGGGACAGGGGGGTCATGAGCAGTTCTTC. Translated: CASSLTGQGGHEQFF.